This is a list of T cell receptor beta chains from one sample in a study of graft-versus-host responses after intestinal transplantation. The repertoire was sequenced with immunoSEQ multiplex PCR; TCRdb's copy has only in-frame clones and lacks some. Of 85,000 to 95,000 clones detected, approximately 94% appear once; the ten largest clones hold roughly 2%. These receptors' targets are unknown. Sequencing used unstimulated CD8+ T cells sorted from spleen or lymph node cells, obtained before intestinal transplant. All receptors derive from a human donor who received an intestinal transplant. Both conserved end residues are part of each CDR3. Fields, in order: D gene, CDR3 length, J gene, clone size, V gene, CDR3 DNA, CDR3 protein. D genes are given only for firm matches. Not every row has a clone size; where given, it reads once, few, many or a size class.

TRBD1 | 11 | TRBJ1-2 | - | TRBV10-3 | TGTGCCATCAGTCCCGGGACAGGAACTTCCTTC | CAISPGTGTSF
TRBD2 | 15 | TRBJ2-1 | - | TRBV7-2 | TGTGCCAGCAGCTTAAGACTAGCGGGGGGAAATGAGCAGTTCTTC | CASSLRLAGGNEQFF
- | 16 | TRBJ1-5 | - | TRBV6-5 | TGTGCCAGCAGTTACCCGGGGAGAGCTGGCAATCAGCCCCAGCATTTT | CASSYPGRAGNQPQHF
- | 15 | TRBJ1-2 | - | TRBV7-2 | TGTGCCAGCAGCTTAGTTGAGGGATCTAACTATGGCTACACCTTC | CASSLVEGSNYGYTF
TRBD1 | 15 | TRBJ2-7 | - | TRBV6-4 | TGTGCCAGCAGTTCTGACCCGGGACAGCTCTACGAGCAGTACTTC | CASSSDPGQLYEQYF
- | 13 | TRBJ2-1 | - | TRBV11-2 | TGTGCCAGCAGCTTAGCGTCGCCTAGCGAGCAGTTCTTC | CASSLASPSEQFF
TRBD1 | 15 | TRBJ2-7 | - | TRBV7-9 | TGTGCCAGCAGCTTAACCTCCGGGACAGGCTACGAGCAGTACTTC | CASSLTSGTGYEQYF
TRBD1 | 14 | TRBJ1-3 | few | TRBV19 | TGTGCCAGTAGACAGGGGGCAGGTGGAAACACCATATATTTT | CASRQGAGGNTIYF
TRBD1 | 14 | TRBJ2-7 | few | TRBV5-6 | TGTGCCAGCAGCCCCGGGACAGGCTCCTACGAGCAGTACTTC | CASSPGTGSYEQYF
- | 12 | TRBJ1-5 | - | TRBV19 | TGTGCCAGTAATCCGGGCAATCAGCCCCAGCATTTT | CASNPGNQPQHF
TRBD1 | 15 | TRBJ2-5 | - | TRBV4-1 | TGCGCCAGCAGCCAGGGACAGGGTGTGGAGGAGACCCAGTACTTC | CASSQGQGVEETQYF
- | 16 | TRBJ2-1 | - | TRBV11-3 | TGTGCCAGCAGCTTAGCAGCTAGCCCAACCTACAATGAGCAGTTCTTC | CASSLAASPTYNEQFF
- | 15 | TRBJ2-7 | - | TRBV27 | TGTGCCAGCAGGGGGGGGCCTAACTATTCCTACGAGCAGTACTTC | CASRGGPNYSYEQYF
TRBD1 | 18 | TRBJ2-3 | - | TRBV15 | TGTGCCACCAGCCTTCAACCCGGGACAGGGGTGGGGACAGATACGCAGTATTTT | CATSLQPGTGVGTDTQYF
TRBD2 | 20 | TRBJ2-1 | - | TRBV7-6 | TGTGCCAGCAGCTTTTTTGTGGGACTAGCGGGAACCCAGGGGTACAATGAGCAGTTCTTC | CASSFFVGLAGTQGYNEQFF
- | 14 | TRBJ1-5 | - | TRBV27 | TGTGCCAGCAGTTTATTGGCCCGTATGCAGCCCCAGCATTTT | CASSLLARMQPQHF
TRBD1 | 13 | TRBJ1-2 | - | TRBV27 | TGTGCCAGCAGCTGGCAGGGGGAGAGAGGCTACACCTTC | CASSWQGERGYTF
- | 17 | TRBJ2-1 | - | TRBV23-1 | TGCGCCAGCAGTCAGAGGGGAAACGGGACACCAGACAATGAGCAGTTCTTC | CASSQRGNGTPDNEQFF
TRBD1 | 12 | TRBJ1-1 | - | TRBV7-9 | TGTGCCAGCAGCTCGGGACAGCAAGAAGCTTTCTTT | CASSSGQQEAFF
- | 14 | TRBJ2-1 | - | TRBV7-9 | TGTGCCAGCAGCTTCTCGACTAGACCCAATGAGCAGTTCTTC | CASSFSTRPNEQFF
- | 16 | TRBJ1-2 | - | TRBV4-3 | TGCGCCAGCAGCCAAGATTCCGTAGATACTAACTATGGCTACACCTTC | CASSQDSVDTNYGYTF
- | 16 | TRBJ1-1 | - | TRBV7-9 | TGTGCCAGCAGCGCCCGGAAGGGGGAGTTGAACACTGAAGCTTTCTTT | CASSARKGELNTEAFF
- | 13 | TRBJ2-7 | - | TRBV7-9 | TGTGCCAGCAGCTTAGCGTCAGGGAACGAGCAGTACTTC | CASSLASGNEQYF
TRBD1 | 16 | TRBJ1-4 | - | TRBV7-6 | TGTGCCAGCAGCTTCGTCCCCGGGACAGGGGCTGAAAAACTGTTTTTT | CASSFVPGTGAEKLFF
TRBD2 | 14 | TRBJ2-7 | - | TRBV4-3 | TGCGCCAGCAGCCAAGGCGGGGGGCCGGGAGAGCAGTACTTC | CASSQGGGPGEQYF
TRBD1 | 12 | TRBJ2-5 | - | TRBV5-1 | TGCGCCAGCAGCTCAGGGGGAGAGACCCAGTACTTC | CASSSGGETQYF
- | 16 | TRBJ2-1 | - | TRBV2 | TGTGCCAGCAGTGAAGTATCGGGACTCCAGTACAATGAGCAGTTCTTC | CASSEVSGLQYNEQFF
TRBD2 | 16 | TRBJ2-1 | - | TRBV9 | TGTGCCAGCAGCGAGGGGCTAGCGGGCCTAAACAATGAGCAGTTCTTC | CASSEGLAGLNNEQFF
- | 12 | TRBJ2-7 | few | TRBV19 | TGTGCCACCTCCGGGAATTTCTACGAGCAGTACTTC | CATSGNFYEQYF
TRBD1 | 14 | TRBJ1-1 | - | TRBV27 | TGTGCCAGCAGTTTACAGGGGGCCGGCACTGAAGCTTTCTTT | CASSLQGAGTEAFF
TRBD2 | 13 | TRBJ2-3 | - | TRBV27 | TGTGCCAGCAGTCCTACGGGGGGGGATACGCAGTATTTT | CASSPTGGDTQYF
- | 16 | TRBJ1-1 | - | TRBV19 | TGTGCCAGTAGTCCTCTGGTACAGTTTTTGAACACTGAAGCTTTCTTT | CASSPLVQFLNTEAFF
- | 13 | TRBJ2-7 | - | TRBV12-5 | TGTGCTAGTGGTTTGGCAGTCTCCTACGAGCAGTACTTC | CASGLAVSYEQYF
TRBD2 | 15 | TRBJ2-1 | - | TRBV19 | TGTGCCAGTAGTGTGGGACTAGCGGGGGGGAATGAGCAGTTCTTC | CASSVGLAGGNEQFF
TRBD1 | 16 | TRBJ2-1 | - | TRBV2 | TGTGCCAGCAGTGAGGTTTATGGACAGGGTGCGAGTGAGCAGTTCTTC | CASSEVYGQGASEQFF
TRBD2 | 15 | TRBJ2-3 | - | TRBV27 | TGTGCCAGCAGTTCTAGCGGGGGGGCCGGAGATACGCAGTATTTT | CASSSSGGAGDTQYF
- | 14 | TRBJ2-7 | - | TRBV7-2 | TGTGCCAGCAGCCGCGAGGCCGCGGCCCACGAGCAGTACTTC | CASSREAAAHEQYF
- | 15 | TRBJ2-7 | - | TRBV4-3 | TGCGCCAGCAGCCCCTCTGGTAGCCCAGTCTACGAGCAGTACTTC | CASSPSGSPVYEQYF
TRBD2 | 17 | TRBJ2-3 | - | TRBV5-6 | TGTGCCAGCAGCTTGGAAGCTAGCGGGGGGCCTGGAGATACGCAGTATTTT | CASSLEASGGPGDTQYF
- | 13 | TRBJ2-1 | - | TRBV30 | TGTGCCTGGAGTGTAGGCGGTTACAATGAGCAGTTCTTC | CAWSVGGYNEQFF
- | 14 | TRBJ2-2 | - | TRBV4-3 | TGCGCCAGCAGCCAAGGACTGAACACCGGGGAGCTGTTTTTT | CASSQGLNTGELFF
- | 15 | TRBJ2-1 | - | TRBV4-3 | TGCGCCAGCAGCCAAGACCGAGTGGCCTACAATGAGCAGTTCTTC | CASSQDRVAYNEQFF